This T cell receptor beta chain was documented in a study of cytomegalovirus exposure and HLA in healthy donors. Study-level points and caveats: In a later analysis, first-cohort TCR clusters were found to tend to co-occur in the approximately 120 validation repertoires.

Points on this clone: Its antigen remains unidentified.

Using immunoSEQ multiplex PCR, the repertoire was profiled, and TCRdb retains in-frame clones only, with some absent. The sample lists 200,000 to 250,000 clones, 87% seen once, with about 3% in the top ten. This CDR3 is 13 amino acids long. Germline V gene data show CDR1 as SGHVS and CDR2 as FNYEAQ. The V end lost 6 bases, the J end lost 8 bases, and 14 bases lay between the germline ends. The sequence derives from a man younger than 35 in good health and CMV-seronegative. This rearrangement joins TRBV7-6 to TRBJ1-3, with a weak D call TRBD1 (5 bases). Sequencing was carried out using PBMCs. The CDR3 region is CASRGLVWDTIYF. The CDR3 nucleotides are TGTGCCAGCAGGGGGCTGGTGTGGGACACCATATATTTT.